These T cell receptor beta chains were read from a single sample in a study of T cell changes during pregnancy in multiple sclerosis. The table came from immunoSEQ multiplex PCR; TCRdb's copy has only in-frame clones and leaves some out. This table holds more than 90,000 clones, 80% to 95% found once. Sequencing was performed on peripheral blood, taken in the first trimester of pregnancy. These receptors were obtained from a female donor with multiple sclerosis, enrolled in a pregnancy study. The CDR3 runs from the conserved cysteine through the conserved F or W. Each record gives: J gene, D gene, clone size, V gene, CDR3 DNA, CDR3 protein. D genes are given only for firm matches. Size values are once, few and many counts, or a class for expanded clones, and some rows have none.

>TRBJ2-3|TRBD2|.|TRBV29-1
TGCAGCGTTGCTAAACCTAGCGGGAGCGGTGGGGATACGCAGTATTTT
CSVAKPSGSGGDTQYF
>TRBJ1-2|TRBD1|once|TRBV4-3
TGCGCCAGCAGCCAAGACGGAGGGGGCGTAGACTATGGCTACACCTTC
CASSQDGGGVDYGYTF
>TRBJ2-7|.|.|TRBV19
TGTGCCAGTAGTATTCAAGGGAGCGTGGACTACGAGCAGTACTTC
CASSIQGSVDYEQYF
>TRBJ2-5|.|.|TRBV6-5
TGTGCCAGCAGTTACGGACAGTACCAAGAGACCCAGTACTTC
CASSYGQYQETQYF
>TRBJ1-1|.|.|TRBV7-9
TGTGCCAGCAGCCCCCGGAGCGAATCGGGAGCTTTCTTT
CASSPRSESGAFF
>TRBJ2-4|.|.|TRBV19
TGTGCCAGTAGTACTGGCAGTAAAAACATTCAGTACTTC
CASSTGSKNIQYF
>TRBJ1-3|.|.|TRBV27
TGTGCCAGCACAGGACTCTCTGGAAACACCATATATTTT
CASTGLSGNTIYF
>TRBJ1-5|TRBD1|.|TRBV5-1
TGCGCCAGCAGTCAGACAGGGGTGAGCAATCAGCCCCAGCATTTT
CASSQTGVSNQPQHF
>TRBJ1-1|.|.|TRBV4-1
TGCGCCAGCAGCCTTATCAGGAACACTGAAGCTTTCTTT
CASSLIRNTEAFF
>TRBJ2-5|.|.|TRBV6-5
TGTGCCAGCAGTTACGGGAGTGAGACCCAGTACTTC
CASSYGSETQYF
>TRBJ1-1|.|once|TRBV27
TGTGCCAGCAGTCCTCTCTGGGGGGGAACAGCTTTCTTT
CASSPLWGGTAFF
>TRBJ2-5|.|once|TRBV6-1
TGTGCCAGCAGTGCCTTCGACAGGACCCAAGAGACCCAGTACTTC
CASSAFDRTQETQYF
>TRBJ2-1|TRBD1|.|TRBV4-1
TGCGCCAGCAGCACAGGGGGCCGGTCGGCCTACAATGAGCAGTTCTTC
CASSTGGRSAYNEQFF
>TRBJ1-1|.|.|TRBV9
TGTGCCAGCAGCGTAGCTGAGGGAGGCACTGAAGCTTTCTTT
CASSVAEGGTEAFF